The 6 T cell receptor beta chains reported below all come from one sample, sequenced in a study of blood T cells in healthy people across ages. The second PCR ran about 7 to 12 cycles with a sample-barcoded 5' primer and J-beta primers. TCRdb independently ran MiXCR on the 5' RACE reads; one entry per CDR3 protein. Of approximately 1,100,000 distinct CDR3 sequences listed, roughly 45% were seen once; the top ten hold about 20%. Sample: blood. Receptors were obtained from an older woman in good health.

The sample holds a few counts of this clonotype. This chain connects TRBV12-3 or TRBV12-4 to TRBJ1-2, with 9 bases lining up with TRBD1. The J segment lost 9 bases and the V segment lost 1 base, leaving 9 bases of the junction unmatched. The CDR3 length is 15 residues. As DNA, the CDR3 is TGTGCCAGCAGTTTAGGATGGACAGGGGTCTCCCGCTACACCTTC. Residues: CASSLGWTGVSRYTF.

CDR3 nucleotides: TGTGCCAGCAGTTTATGGGGCGTCAGGGTTAATATGGATTCACCCCTCCACTTT. It encodes CASSLWGVRVNMDSPLHF. The rearrangement uses TRBV27 and TRBJ1-6, with a tentative D call TRBD1 (5 bases). V was pared by 1 base and J by 8 bases, with 21 bases between. The CDR3 has 18 residues. The germline V gene encodes CDR1 MNHEY and CDR2 SMNVEV (reference sequence).

V gene TRBV20-1 combines with J gene TRBJ2-7, with D possibly called TRBD1 or TRBD2 (5 bases each). Looked up from germline, CDR1 is DFQATT and CDR2 is SNEGSKA (reference sequence). Trimming took off 4 bases at V and 0 bases at J, with 13 bases between the two ends. The CDR3 is 14 residues long. CDR3 loop: CSANPGTVSYEQYF. The CDR3 DNA follows: TGCAGTGCTAACCCCGGGACGGTCTCCTACGAGCAGTACTTC.

CDR3 sequence: CSAPSPGLQPGEQYF. The CDR3, as DNA: TGCAGTGCGCCGTCCCCGGGACTCCAGCCTGGCGAGCAGTACTTC. This chain uses TRBV20-1 with TRBJ2-4; TRBD2 is a possible D gene (6 bases). The J call may be faulty, since TRBJ2-7 better matches the DNA end. The CDR3 covers 15 residues. The germline V gene has CDR1 DFQATT and CDR2 SNEGSKA (reference sequence).

The CDR3 protein is CASSSDSPNYGYTF. DNA for the CDR3: TGTGCCAGCAGTTCAGACTCCCCTAACTATGGCTACACCTTC. The chain joins TRBV28 to TRBJ1-2; D is unresolved. From germline, CDR1 is MDHEN and CDR2 SYDVKM. The V and J ends lost 4 bases and 0 bases respectively, with 9 bases between them. The CDR3 extends over 14 amino acids.

J is TRBJ2-3 and V is TRBV20-1; no firm D call. Germline V gene lookup returns CDR1 DFQATT and CDR2 SNEGSKA (reference sequence). The V end lost 1 base, the J end lost 5 bases, and 16 bases lay between the germline ends. The CDR3 length is 15 residues. CDR3 in DNA: TGCAGTGCTAGAGGGGCAGGCTTGGCACGAGATACGCAGTATTTT. This sequence encodes CSARGAGLARDTQYF.